This is a list of T cell receptor beta chains from one sample in a study of patients and donors after allogeneic stem cell transplantation. TCRdb used MiXCR to reprocess the RT-PCR reads, holding one entry per CDR3 protein. Of around 200,000 distinct CDR3 sequences in the sample, 38% are singletons; the top ten hold roughly 11%. Sequenced input: blood, either unsorted or a sorted T cell fraction (not recorded which). All receptors derive from a human donor who was either an allogeneic HSCT recipient or a stem cell or donor lymphocyte infusion donor (not recorded which). It is not recorded whose cells these are; they may come from a transplant donor. Each CDR3 is given with its conserved first and last residue. Fields, in order: clone size, J gene, D gene, V gene, CDR3 protein, CDR3 DNA. D genes are given only for firm matches. Rows may omit the clone size; those that give it use once, few, many or a size class.

abundance: .; j_gene: TRBJ2-3; d_gene: .; v_gene: TRBV6-4; CDR3aa: CASSEQGQGTDTQYF; CDR3nt: TGTGCCAGCAGTGAACAGGGACAAGGCACAGATACGCAGTATTTT
abundance: .; j_gene: TRBJ2-1; d_gene: .; v_gene: TRBV29-1; CDR3aa: CSARRAGLYNEQFF; CDR3nt: TGCAGCGCCCGCCGGGCCGGCCTTTACAATGAGCAGTTCTTC
abundance: many; j_gene: TRBJ2-3; d_gene: .; v_gene: TRBV12-3/TRBV12-4; CDR3aa: CASSLLAGRTDTQYF; CDR3nt: TGTGCCAGCAGTTTACTCGCGGGGCGCACAGATACGCAGTATTTT
abundance: few; j_gene: TRBJ2-3; d_gene: TRBD2; v_gene: TRBV12-3/TRBV12-4; CDR3aa: CASSFAGADTQYF; CDR3nt: TGTGCCAGCAGTTTTGCGGGGGCAGATACGCAGTATTTT
abundance: many; j_gene: TRBJ1-6; d_gene: .; v_gene: TRBV12-3/TRBV12-4; CDR3aa: CASRVAGINSPLHF; CDR3nt: TGTGCCAGCAGGGTGGCCGGGATTAATTCACCCCTCCACTTT
abundance: .; j_gene: TRBJ2-7; d_gene: .; v_gene: TRBV5-1; CDR3aa: CASSLGWGGSYEQYF; CDR3nt: TGCGCCAGCAGCTTGGGTTGGGGCGGCTCCTACGAGCAGTACTTC
abundance: few; j_gene: TRBJ2-1; d_gene: TRBD1; v_gene: TRBV4-1; CDR3aa: CASSRWTGGKYNEQFF; CDR3nt: TGCGCCAGCAGCCGCTGGACAGGGGGCAAGTACAATGAGCAGTTCTTC
abundance: few; j_gene: TRBJ1-1; d_gene: .; v_gene: TRBV10-3; CDR3aa: CAISESKGTHNTEAFF; CDR3nt: TGTGCCATCAGTGAGTCCAAGGGGACTCATAACACTGAAGCTTTCTTT
abundance: .; j_gene: TRBJ2-7; d_gene: TRBD1; v_gene: TRBV6-1; CDR3aa: CASSEDRGLYEQYF; CDR3nt: TGTGCCAGCAGTGAAGACAGGGGTCTATACGAGCAGTACTTC
abundance: .; j_gene: TRBJ1-2; d_gene: .; v_gene: TRBV29-1; CDR3aa: CSVGDHGWGYTF; CDR3nt: TGCAGCGTTGGGGACCACGGGTGGGGCTACACCTTC
abundance: few; j_gene: TRBJ2-5; d_gene: TRBD1; v_gene: TRBV7-7; CDR3aa: CASSRTGTQETQYF; CDR3nt: TGTGCCAGCAGCCGGACAGGTACCCAAGAGACCCAGTACTTC
abundance: .; j_gene: TRBJ1-5; d_gene: .; v_gene: TRBV11-2; CDR3aa: CASSLGWGQPQHF; CDR3nt: TGTGCCAGCAGCTTAGGTTGGGGTCAGCCCCAGCATTTT
abundance: .; j_gene: TRBJ1-5; d_gene: .; v_gene: TRBV5-1; CDR3aa: CASSVDGYNQPQHF; CDR3nt: TGCGCCAGCAGCGTGGACGGTTACAATCAGCCCCAGCATTTT
abundance: .; j_gene: TRBJ2-7; d_gene: .; v_gene: TRBV4-2; CDR3aa: CASSQERETYEQYF; CDR3nt: TGTGCCAGCAGCCAAGAGCGGGAAACCTACGAGCAGTACTTC
abundance: few; j_gene: TRBJ2-3; d_gene: .; v_gene: TRBV29-1; CDR3aa: CSVSPRGRVTDTQYF; CDR3nt: TGCAGCGTCTCCCCTCGGGGCAGGGTCACAGATACGCAGTATTTT
abundance: .; j_gene: TRBJ1-5; d_gene: TRBD1; v_gene: TRBV4-1; CDR3aa: CASSQALGTDFNQPQHF; CDR3nt: TGCGCCAGCAGCCAAGCCCTCGGGACAGATTTCAATCAGCCCCAGCATTTT
abundance: .; j_gene: TRBJ1-5; d_gene: TRBD1; v_gene: TRBV29-1; CDR3aa: CSAKTGASNQPQHF; CDR3nt: TGCAGCGCCAAAACAGGGGCGAGCAATCAGCCCCAGCATTTT
abundance: few; j_gene: TRBJ1-5; d_gene: .; v_gene: TRBV27; CDR3aa: CASSIRRGDQPQHF; CDR3nt: TGTGCCAGCAGTATTAGGAGGGGCGATCAGCCCCAGCATTTT
abundance: .; j_gene: TRBJ2-7; d_gene: .; v_gene: TRBV4-1; CDR3aa: CASSQSPGPGAYEQYF; CDR3nt: TGCGCCAGCAGCCAAAGTCCGGGGCCAGGGGCCTACGAGCAGTACTTC
abundance: .; j_gene: TRBJ1-6; d_gene: TRBD1; v_gene: TRBV3-1; CDR3aa: CASSQDLGQAEPLHF; CDR3nt: TGTGCCAGCAGCCAAGATCTTGGACAGGCTGAGCCCCTCCACTTT
abundance: .; j_gene: TRBJ2-7; d_gene: .; v_gene: TRBV21-1; CDR3aa: CASSKDRRSYEQYF; CDR3nt: TGTGCCAGCAGCAAAGACAGAAGGTCCTACGAGCAGTACTTC
abundance: .; j_gene: TRBJ2-5; d_gene: TRBD2; v_gene: TRBV25-1; CDR3aa: CASSVPAGGETQYF; CDR3nt: TGTGCCAGCAGTGTGCCAGCGGGGGGAGAGACCCAGTACTTC
abundance: .; j_gene: TRBJ1-6; d_gene: .; v_gene: TRBV2; CDR3aa: CASKVQGSSPLHF; CDR3nt: TGTGCCAGCAAAGTTCAAGGAAGCTCACCCCTCCACTTT
abundance: .; j_gene: TRBJ2-7; d_gene: TRBD2; v_gene: TRBV27; CDR3aa: CASSPGLAGVSYEQYF; CDR3nt: TGTGCCAGCAGTCCAGGACTAGCGGGGGTCTCCTACGAGCAGTACTTC
abundance: .; j_gene: TRBJ1-1; d_gene: .; v_gene: TRBV7-2; CDR3aa: CASSPPGHRDTEAFF; CDR3nt: TGTGCCAGCAGCCCCCCGGGACATAGGGACACTGAAGCTTTCTTT
abundance: few; j_gene: TRBJ2-7; d_gene: .; v_gene: TRBV29-1; CDR3aa: CSVEGDVGEKYF; CDR3nt: TGCAGCGTTGAAGGCGACGTGGGAGAAAAGTACTTC
abundance: .; j_gene: TRBJ2-7; d_gene: .; v_gene: TRBV20-1; CDR3aa: CSARLALYEQYF; CDR3nt: TGCAGTGCTAGGCTCGCCCTCTACGAGCAGTACTTC
abundance: once; j_gene: TRBJ1-4; d_gene: TRBD1; v_gene: TRBV3-1; CDR3aa: CASSHWGQGPTNEKLFF; CDR3nt: TGTGCCAGCAGCCACTGGGGACAGGGCCCAACTAATGAAAAACTGTTTTTT
abundance: .; j_gene: TRBJ1-1; d_gene: .; v_gene: TRBV20-1; CDR3aa: CSARGRNTEAFF; CDR3nt: TGCAGTGCTAGAGGGAGGAACACTGAAGCTTTCTTT
abundance: .; j_gene: TRBJ1-1; d_gene: .; v_gene: TRBV5-1; CDR3aa: CASSSPSPAAEPPNTEAFF; CDR3nt: TGCGCCAGCAGCTCACCCTCCCCCGCGGCCGAACCCCCGAACACTGAAGCTTTCTTT
abundance: .; j_gene: TRBJ2-5; d_gene: .; v_gene: TRBV4-2; CDR3aa: CASSQEVAEETQYF; CDR3nt: TGTGCCAGCAGCCAAGAGGTAGCCGAAGAGACCCAGTACTTC
abundance: many; j_gene: TRBJ1-5; d_gene: .; v_gene: TRBV4-2; CDR3aa: CASSQEVRVFRNQPQHF; CDR3nt: TGTGCCAGCAGCCAAGAGGTCAGGGTTTTTAGGAATCAGCCCCAGCATTTT
abundance: .; j_gene: TRBJ1-6; d_gene: .; v_gene: TRBV20-1; CDR3aa: CSARDRAGASPLHF; CDR3nt: TGCAGTGCTAGAGATAGAGCGGGAGCCTCACCCCTCCACTTT
abundance: .; j_gene: TRBJ1-1; d_gene: TRBD1; v_gene: TRBV4-1; CDR3aa: CASSQRDRGETEAFF; CDR3nt: TGCGCCAGCAGCCAACGGGACAGGGGTGAGACTGAAGCTTTCTTT
abundance: .; j_gene: TRBJ2-5; d_gene: .; v_gene: TRBV2; CDR3aa: CASTSRRGGETQYF; CDR3nt: TGTGCCAGCACATCCAGGAGGGGGGGAGAGACCCAGTACTTC
abundance: few; j_gene: TRBJ1-4; d_gene: .; v_gene: TRBV5-1; CDR3aa: CASSLIVGNEKLFF; CDR3nt: TGCGCCAGCAGCTTAATTGTGGGGAATGAAAAACTGTTTTTT